This T cell receptor (beta chain) was observed in a study of patients and donors after allogeneic stem cell transplantation. V lost 5 bases and J lost 1, with 15 bases in between. Germline CDR1 and CDR2: DFQATT and SNEGSKA (reference sequence). The CDR3 consists of 15 residues. One entry per CDR3 protein results from TCRdb running MiXCR on the RT-PCR reads. Found here are more than 850,000 distinct CDR3 sequences, around 17% of them singletons; the top ten hold 6%. Sequences were obtained from blood, either unsorted or a sorted T cell fraction (not recorded which). The chain joins TRBV20-1 to TRBJ2-4; D perhaps matches TRBD1 (6 bases). The receptor comes from a human donor who was either an allogeneic HSCT recipient or a stem cell or donor lymphocyte infusion donor (not recorded which). It is not recorded whose cells these are; they may come from a transplant donor. The CDR3 DNA is TGCAGTGCTGAGTCAGGGGTCTTGGCCAAAAACATTCAGTACTTC. Its translation is CSAESGVLAKNIQYF.